A selection of T cell receptor beta chains follows, all from one sample in a study of blood T cell repertoires in COVID-19. Using immunoSEQ multiplex PCR, the repertoire was profiled, and TCRdb retains in-frame clones only, with some absent. The profile shows about 70,000 clones, around 78% of them singletons. The material sequenced was peripheral blood. These receptor sequences come from a human donor in a cohort sampled during active COVID-19. CDR3s include the opening cysteine and the closing phenylalanine or tryptophan. Each record gives: CDR3 length, D gene, clone size, V gene, J gene, CDR3 DNA, CDR3 protein. The D gene is left open where the match is weak. A clone size is listed for some rows: how often the clone was seen (once, few, many), or a class if it is expanded.

13,TRBD1,few,TRBV30,TRBJ1-5,TGTGCCTGGAGTTATGACAGGGATCAGCCCCAGCATTTT,CAWSYDRDQPQHF
15,.,.,TRBV6-4,TRBJ1-2,TGTGCCAGCAGTGACTCACCATCGTTACTAAAGGGCTACACCTTC,CASSDSPSLLKGYTF
15,.,.,TRBV5-5,TRBJ2-2,TGTGCCAGCAGCTTGATGGCGGAACCAACCGGGGAGCTGTTTTTT,CASSLMAEPTGELFF
14,TRBD1,.,TRBV7-6,TRBJ2-7,TGTGCCAGCAGCGCCCGGGACAGGGGTTACGAGCAGTACTTC,CASSARDRGYEQYF
14,.,.,TRBV2,TRBJ2-5,TGTGCCAGCAGTGGTCGCGGGACCCAAGAGACCCAGTACTTC,CASSGRGTQETQYF
12,TRBD1,.,TRBV12-3/TRBV12-4,TRBJ1-2,TGTGCCAGTGGGGGACAGTTCTATGGCTACACCTTC,CASGGQFYGYTF
18,.,.,TRBV5-6,TRBJ2-3,TGTGCCAGCAGCTTGGCCAGGGGGGCTAGAAGGTCGCTCGATACGCAGTATTTT,CASSLARGARRSLDTQYF
14,.,.,TRBV19,TRBJ2-3,TGTGCCAGTAGTGCTCTGGGCGGCACAGATACGCAGTATTTT,CASSALGGTDTQYF
14,.,.,TRBV6-1,TRBJ2-7,TGTGCCAGCAGTGAAGAACCCCGGTCCTACGAGCAGTACTTC,CASSEEPRSYEQYF
16,.,.,TRBV12-2,TRBJ2-7,TGTGCAAGTCGCCCACAGGGACAGGGATCACGGAGCGAGCAGTACTTC,CASRPQGQGSRSEQYF
14,.,few,TRBV3-1/TRBV3-2,TRBJ2-3,TGTGCCAGCAGCCAAGGGGACTTCACAGATACGCAGTATTTT,CASSQGDFTDTQYF
15,TRBD1,few,TRBV11-2,TRBJ2-3,TGTGCCAGCGGTAGGACAGGGGTCATCACAGATACGCAGTATTTT,CASGRTGVITDTQYF
16,.,.,TRBV10-3,TRBJ1-4,TGTGCCATCAGTGAGTTCTCGCCAGACAGCAATGAAAAACTGTTTTTT,CAISEFSPDSNEKLFF
16,.,.,TRBV5-4,TRBJ2-1,TGTGCCAGCAGCTTGGGGTCGAGTAGCTCCTACAATGAGCAGTTCTTC,CASSLGSSSSYNEQFF
15,TRBD2,few,TRBV6-5,TRBJ2-7,TGTGCCAGCAGCGCGGGACTAGCGGGTTCTTACGAGCAGTACTTC,CASSAGLAGSYEQYF
14,.,.,TRBV18,TRBJ2-5,TGTGCCAGCTCACCACCTGTAGGGGAAGAGACCCAGTACTTC,CASSPPVGEETQYF
16,.,.,TRBV19,TRBJ1-5,TGTGCCAGTAGTATCACTAAGACAGACAGCAATCAGCCCCAGCATTTT,CASSITKTDSNQPQHF
13,.,large,TRBV7-8,TRBJ2-7,TGTGCCAGCAGCTTAGGGGGGGGCCACGAGCAGTACTTC,CASSLGGGHEQYF
13,.,once,TRBV6-5,TRBJ1-3,TGTGCCAGCAGTTACGCAGGGGGAAACACCATATATTTT,CASSYAGGNTIYF
13,TRBD2,.,TRBV29-1,TRBJ2-1,TGCAGCGTTAGCGGGAGGGCGGAAAATGAGCAGTTCTTC,CSVSGRAENEQFF
14,.,once,TRBV2,TRBJ2-2,TGTGCCAGCAGTGAACGTCGGGACTTCGGGGAGCTGTTTTTT,CASSERRDFGELFF
15,TRBD2,.,TRBV20-1,TRBJ2-1,TGCAGTGCTAGTCAACTAGCGGGATACTACAATGAGCAGTTCTTC,CSASQLAGYYNEQFF
16,TRBD2,.,TRBV11-2,TRBJ2-1,TGTGCCAGCAGCTTGACTGGCGGGAGGGTTTCCCATGAGCAGTTCTTC,CASSLTGGRVSHEQFF
16,TRBD1,.,TRBV5-4,TRBJ1-2,TGTGCCAGCAGCGTGGCCTTGGACAGGGGCACGTATGGCTACACCTTC,CASSVALDRGTYGYTF
13,.,.,TRBV3-1/TRBV3-2,TRBJ1-6,TGTGCCAGCAGCCAGGGCAGAAATTCACCCCTCCACTTT,CASSQGRNSPLHF
15,.,.,TRBV4-1,TRBJ2-7,TGCGCCAGCAGCCCTCTCGGGACTTCCTACTACGAGCAGTACTTC,CASSPLGTSYYEQYF
16,TRBD2,once,TRBV19,TRBJ2-1,TGTGCCAGTAGTACTCAAGCGGGAGGGCCTAGTAATGAGCAGTTCTTC,CASSTQAGGPSNEQFF
13,.,.,TRBV19,TRBJ1-1,TGTGCCAGTAGTACACAGGCGAACACTGAAGCTTTCTTT,CASSTQANTEAFF
15,TRBD1,once,TRBV2,TRBJ1-2,TGTGCCAGCAGTGAACAGGGGACAGCTAACTATGGCTACACCTTC,CASSEQGTANYGYTF
14,.,.,TRBV7-8,TRBJ2-7,TGTGCCAGCAGCTTAGCGTTCCCGGGGGACGAGCAGTACTTC,CASSLAFPGDEQYF
13,.,.,TRBV29-1,TRBJ2-7,TGCAGCGTCGGTCGGGATAGTATCTACGAGCAGTACTTC,CSVGRDSIYEQYF
14,.,.,TRBV3-1/TRBV3-2,TRBJ1-1,TGTGCCAGCAGCCAAGGTTCCAGGGACACTGAAGCTTTCTTT,CASSQGSRDTEAFF
13,TRBD1,.,TRBV27,TRBJ1-1,TGTGCCAGCACCGGACAGGGGAACACTGAAGCTTTCTTT,CASTGQGNTEAFF
13,TRBD2,.,TRBV19,TRBJ2-7,TGTGCCACCTCTCGGGGGGTCCCCTACGAGCAGTACTTC,CATSRGVPYEQYF
14,TRBD1,.,TRBV10-3,TRBJ1-4,TGTGCCAGCGGACAGGGAACAACTAATGAAAAACTGTTTTTT,CASGQGTTNEKLFF
14,TRBD1,.,TRBV6-5,TRBJ1-5,TGTGCCAGCACCACAGGGGGCCGCAATCAGCCCCAGCATTTT,CASTTGGRNQPQHF
13,TRBD1,.,TRBV10-2,TRBJ1-5,TGCGCCAGCTCGGGACAGCTGAATCAGCCCCAGCATTTT,CASSGQLNQPQHF
15,TRBD1,once,TRBV5-4,TRBJ1-1,TGTGCCAGCAGCTTGGGACAGGGGGTGGGCACTGAAGCTTTCTTT,CASSLGQGVGTEAFF
15,.,.,TRBV4-2,TRBJ1-3,TGTGCCAGCAGCCAAGAATTAGGGGAAATAAACACCATATATTTT,CASSQELGEINTIYF
13,.,.,TRBV19,TRBJ1-1,TGTGCCAGTAGTACTGGGCAGGGGCAGGATGCTTTCTTT,CASSTGQGQDAFF
15,.,.,TRBV7-2,TRBJ2-7,TGTGCCAGCAGCCCGACCTCACAGCGGCGGGTCGAGCAGTACTTC,CASSPTSQRRVEQYF
13,.,few,TRBV2,TRBJ1-1,TGTGCCAGCGTATGGACACCGAACACTGAAGCTTTCTTT,CASVWTPNTEAFF
15,TRBD1,once,TRBV19,TRBJ1-1,TGTGCCAGTAGGGACAGGGGATTGATAAACACTGAAGCTTTCTTT,CASRDRGLINTEAFF
14,.,.,TRBV30,TRBJ1-2,TGTGCCTGGAGTGCGGGACTGGGGAACTATGGCTACACCTTC,CAWSAGLGNYGYTF
15,TRBD1,.,TRBV7-8,TRBJ2-5,TGTGCCAGCAGCGTGAGCCGGGACAGGCAAGAGACCCAGTACTTC,CASSVSRDRQETQYF
17,TRBD2,.,TRBV11-2,TRBJ2-3,TGTGCCAGCAGCGCACCGGGACTAGCGGCTCGCACAGATACGCAGTATTTT,CASSAPGLAARTDTQYF
12,.,.,TRBV27,TRBJ2-5,TGTGCCAGCAGTTTTTTCGGGGAGACCCAGTACTTC,CASSFFGETQYF
16,TRBD2,.,TRBV5-1,TRBJ2-1,TGCGCCAGCAGCTTGGCTGGACTAGCGGGAAACAATGAGCAGTTCTTC,CASSLAGLAGNNEQFF
15,.,.,TRBV2,TRBJ1-2,TGTGCCAGCAGCCGTTTCAAGGGGGCTAACTATGGCTACACCTTC,CASSRFKGANYGYTF
16,TRBD2,.,TRBV9,TRBJ2-1,TGTGCCAGCAGCGTAGGCCCCCCTAGCGGGGGGAATGAGCAGTTCTTC,CASSVGPPSGGNEQFF
18,TRBD2,.,TRBV27,TRBJ2-1,TGTGCCAGCAGTTTATATCCAGCGGGAGGGCCTCGGGTAGTTGAGCAGTTCTTC,CASSLYPAGGPRVVEQFF
15,TRBD2,.,TRBV18,TRBJ2-7,TGTGCCAGCTCACCACCTAGCGGGAGTTCCTACGAGCAGTACTTC,CASSPPSGSSYEQYF
14,TRBD1,.,TRBV4-3,TRBJ2-7,TGCGCCAGCAGCCGGGACAGCCGCTCCTACGAGCAGTACTTC,CASSRDSRSYEQYF
13,TRBD1,once,TRBV28,TRBJ1-4,TGTGCCAGCCAGGACAGGGCCCGGTGGGGACTGTTTTTT,CASQDRARWGLFF